Presented here are 21 T cell receptor beta chains from one specimen sequenced in a study of blood T cell repertoires in COVID-19. Measured with immunoSEQ multiplex PCR; TCRdb has only the in-frame clones, and not every one. The repertoire holds tens of thousands of clones, 76% seen once, with about 15% in the top ten. Input material: peripheral blood. Receptors originate from a man in his 60s with COVID-19, enrolled during active disease.

The rearrangement links TRBV5-1 to TRBJ2-7; D is possibly TRBD2 (6 bases). CDR3 size: 18 residues. V was trimmed by 0 bases and J by 2 bases, leaving 21 bases between them. Germline-derived CDR1 and CDR2 are SGHRS and YFSETQ. In DNA form, the CDR3 reads TGCGCCAGCAGCTTGGGAGCCGCTAGCGAGGTCGGGCCCTACGAGCAGTACTTC. This gives the protein CASSLGAASEVGPYEQYF.

V is TRBV2 and J is TRBJ2-7; D is undetermined. V lost 6 bases and J 0 bases, leaving 3 bases between the germline ends. The CDR3 is 11 amino acids. Germline loops: CDR1 SNHLY, CDR2 FYNNEI. CDR3 amino acids: CASSYSYEQYF. CDR3 sequence (DNA): TGTGCCAGCAGCTACTCCTACGAGCAGTACTTC.

This clone came up a few times. The CDR3 region is CASSLPRQADTQYF. CDR3 bases: TGTGCCAGCAGCTTGCCCCGGCAGGCAGATACGCAGTATTTT. The chain is built from TRBV5-4 and TRBJ2-3; D is unresolved. CDR1 is SGHNT, CDR2 YYREEE, per germline (reference sequence). The CDR3 runs 14 residues. Trimming took off 1 base at V and 4 bases at J, with 10 bases between the two ends. The full variable domain, in which reference TRBV5-4 and TRBJ2-3 provide the parts outside the CDR3, is ETGVTQSPTHLIKTRGQQVTLRCSSQSGHNTVSWYQQALGQGPQFIFQYYREEENGRGNFPPRFSGLQFPNYSSELNVNALELDDSALYLCASSLPRQADTQYFGPGTRLTVL.

This clone was seen more than once but under ten times. The chain joins TRBV7-2 to TRBJ1-1; the D gene is possibly TRBD1 (5 bases). The CDR3 sequence is 14 residues long. With 3 bases removed from V and 2 bases from J, the gap between germline ends came to 10 bases. Germline V gives CDR1 SGHTA, CDR2 FQGNSA. Here the CDR3 DNA reads TGTGCCAGCAGCTTTTGGGGCTTAAACACTGAAGCTTTCTTT. This sequence encodes CASSFWGLNTEAFF. The whole variable domain, filled in from reference TRBV7-2 and TRBJ1-1, reads GAGVSQSPSNKVTEKGKDVELRCDPISGHTALYWYRQSLGQGLEFLIYFQGNSAPDKSGLPSDRFSAERTGGSVSTLTIQRTQQEDSAVYLCASSFWGLNTEAFFGQGTRLTVV.

The genes are TRBV11-3 and TRBJ1-2; weak D call: TRBD1 (5 bases). The CDR3 runs 14 residues. Germline V gene data show CDR1 as SGHNT and CDR2 as YENEEA. With 1 base removed from V and 6 bases from J, the gap between germline ends came to 12 bases. The DNA of the CDR3 is TGTGCCAGCAGCTTAGGCCCAGGGTCGGATGGCTACACCTTC. It is translated as CASSLGPGSDGYTF.

CDR3 coding DNA: TGTGCCAGCAGCCAAGCCGGGACACTAGCCAAAAACATTCAGTACTTC. Translating gives CASSQAGTLAKNIQYF. J is TRBJ2-4 and V is TRBV3-1 (or the pseudogene TRBV3-2); D possibly corresponds to TRBD1 (6 bases). The CDR3 loop spans 16 amino acids. Trimming removed 1 base at V and 0 bases at J, with 10 bases between. Germline values: CDR1 LGHDT, CDR2 YNNKEL (reference sequence).

The chain employs TRBV11-3 and TRBJ2-7; no reliable D call. Germline V gene data show CDR1 as SGHNT and CDR2 as YENEEA. This CDR3 contains 13 residues. Trimming pared 1 base from V and 0 bases from J, leaving 4 bases between. The CDR3 sequence: CASSLAGSYEQYF. The CDR3 DNA reads TGTGCCAGCAGCTTAGCAGGCTCCTACGAGCAGTACTTC.

The chain carries TRBV11-1 and TRBJ2-5; 12 bases are a match to TRBD2. With V trimmed by 5 bases and J by 5 bases, 6 bases remained unmatched. The CDR3 is 15 amino acids. The V gene's germline CDR1 is SGHAT and CDR2 FQDESV (reference sequence). The CDR3 nucleotides are TGTGCCAGCAGCACTCTCGGACTAGCGGGGGAGACCCAGTACTTC. Translation gives CASSTLGLAGETQYF. Looking up the rest from reference TRBV11-1 and TRBJ2-5 gives the full variable domain: EAEVAQSPRYKITEKSQAVAFWCDPISGHATLYWYRQILGQGPELLVQFQDESVVDDSQLPKDRFSAERLKGVDSTLKIQPAELGDSAMYLCASSTLGLAGETQYFGPGTRLLVL.

V gene TRBV29-1 combines with J gene TRBJ1-1; 9 bases map to TRBD1. Germline V gene sequence: CDR1 SQVTM, CDR2 ANQGSEA. There are 12 residues in the CDR3. Unmatched junction bases numbered 2, after V lost 4 bases and J lost 5 bases. The CDR3 protein is CSVGGQGTEAFF. The CDR3 nucleotides are TGCAGCGTTGGGGGACAGGGAACTGAAGCTTTCTTT.

V and J are TRBV7-2 and TRBJ2-1; TRBD2 matches 11 bases. V shed 5 bases, J shed 3 bases, and the junction held 6 bases outside the gene matches. Germline values: CDR1 SGHTA, CDR2 FQGNSA. The CDR3 is 16 amino acids. The CDR3 nucleotides read TGTGCCAGCAGCCCGATAGCGGGAGGGAACTACAATGAGCAGTTCTTC. It is translated as CASSPIAGGNYNEQFF.

This clone was detected only once. The chain recombines TRBV6-2 or TRBV6-3 with TRBJ2-5, with a tentative D call TRBD1 (6 bases). V was cut by 4 bases and J by 5 bases, with 17 bases left in between. CDR3 length equals 15 residues. Germline CDR1 reads MNHEY; CDR2 reads SVGEGT. CDR3 DNA: TGTGCCAGCAGTTCACGGAGCACAAGGGGGGAGACCCAGTACTTC. This translates into CASSSRSTRGETQYF.

The chain couples TRBV6-2 or TRBV6-3 to TRBJ2-7; TRBD1 is a possible D gene (6 bases). The germline V gene has CDR1 MNHEY and CDR2 SVGEGT. This CDR3 has 13 residues. Deletions cut 6 bases from V and 3 bases from J, with 12 bases between. CDR3 DNA sequence: TGTGCCAGCAGCCAGGGGAAGGTCTACGAGCAGTACTTC. It translates to CASSQGKVYEQYF.

This clone was counted once. The V and J genes are TRBV7-7 and TRBJ1-5; D not certain. V was trimmed by 0 bases and J by 1 base, leaving 10 bases between them. The germline V gene has CDR1 SSHAT and CDR2 FNYEAQ (reference sequence). This CDR3 is 16 amino acids long. The CDR3 loop reads CASSLAGRSSNQPQHF. DNA of the CDR3: TGTGCCAGCAGCTTAGCGGGGAGATCCAGCAATCAGCCCCAGCATTTT.

The chain recombines TRBV27 with TRBJ1-2; 11 bases fit TRBD1. This CDR3 is 16 amino acids long. V was clipped by 5 bases and J by 6 bases; unmatched bases: 11. Per the germline V gene, CDR1 is MNHEY and CDR2 is SMNVEV (reference sequence). The DNA for the CDR3 is TGTGCCAGCAGTCGGCACCCGGGACAGGGGGGGGATGGCTACACCTTC. The encoded protein is CASSRHPGQGGDGYTF.

CDR3 sequence reads: CASRLQVPNEKLFF. CDR3 in DNA: TGTGCCAGCAGGCTACAGGTCCCTAATGAAAAACTGTTTTTT. The rearrangement uses TRBV6-5 and TRBJ1-4, with a possible D match to TRBD1 (5 bases). V was trimmed by 6 bases and J by 3 bases, leaving 11 bases between them. The CDR3 spans 14 residues. Germline values: CDR1 MNHEY, CDR2 SVGAGI.

The gene calls are TRBV2 and TRBJ2-4, with D tentatively TRBD2 (5 bases). Trimming removed 4 bases from V and 7 bases from J, with 17 bases in between. Germline loops: CDR1 SNHLY, CDR2 FYNNEI. This CDR3 is 15 amino acids long. Here the CDR3 DNA reads TGTGCCAGCAGTGTCGGGCGGACCCCGGGGAACATTCAGTACTTC. Translated: CASSVGRTPGNIQYF.

By its share, this clone is medium-sized. The sample contains more than one DNA sequence encoding this CDR3. The rearrangement uses TRBV5-6 and TRBJ2-3; D not resolved. Germline V gene data show CDR1 as SGHDT and CDR2 as YYEEEE. This CDR3 spans 12 amino acids. V shed 4 bases and J shed 3 bases, with 6 bases lying between them. The CDR3 nucleotides are TGTGCCAGCAGCGAGAGTACAGATACGCAGTATTTT. Its translation is CASSESTDTQYF.

The gene calls are TRBV20-1 and TRBJ2-3; perhaps TRBD2 as D (5 bases). CDR1 is DFQATT and CDR2 is SNEGSKA in the germline V gene (reference sequence). This CDR3 has 9 amino acids. Deletions cut 4 bases from V and 11 bases from J, with 7 bases between. In DNA form, the CDR3 reads TGCAGTGCTATCGGGGAGCAGTATTTT. This codes for CSAIGEQYF.

This chain connects TRBV12-3 or TRBV12-4 to TRBJ2-7, with a tentative D call TRBD2 (5 bases). The V end lost 3 bases, the J end lost 3 bases, and 9 bases lay between the germline ends. This CDR3 comprises 13 residues. The CDR3 protein is CASSFLGSYEQYF. The DNA for the CDR3 is TGTGCCAGCAGTTTTCTAGGGAGCTACGAGCAGTACTTC.

In this sample, this clone turned up a few times. The chain recombines TRBV19 with TRBJ2-1; TRBD2 agrees at 12 bases. CDR1 is LNHDA, CDR2 SQIVND, per germline (reference sequence). The CDR3 contains 17 residues. The V segment lost 5 bases and the J segment 0 bases; nucleotides outside the gene matches: 5. CDR3 region: CASSFGLAGNSYNEQFF. CDR3 bases: TGTGCCAGTAGTTTCGGACTAGCGGGAAACTCCTACAATGAGCAGTTCTTC.

The genes are TRBV29-1 and TRBJ1-2; D perhaps matches TRBD1 (6 bases). CDR3 size: 15 residues. Germline V lookup: CDR1 SQVTM, CDR2 ANQGSEA. V was cut by 7 bases and J by 0 bases, with 18 bases left in between. This chain's CDR3 is CSADTRTAANYGYTF. CDR3 in DNA: TGCAGCGCCGATACCAGGACAGCGGCTAACTATGGCTACACCTTC.